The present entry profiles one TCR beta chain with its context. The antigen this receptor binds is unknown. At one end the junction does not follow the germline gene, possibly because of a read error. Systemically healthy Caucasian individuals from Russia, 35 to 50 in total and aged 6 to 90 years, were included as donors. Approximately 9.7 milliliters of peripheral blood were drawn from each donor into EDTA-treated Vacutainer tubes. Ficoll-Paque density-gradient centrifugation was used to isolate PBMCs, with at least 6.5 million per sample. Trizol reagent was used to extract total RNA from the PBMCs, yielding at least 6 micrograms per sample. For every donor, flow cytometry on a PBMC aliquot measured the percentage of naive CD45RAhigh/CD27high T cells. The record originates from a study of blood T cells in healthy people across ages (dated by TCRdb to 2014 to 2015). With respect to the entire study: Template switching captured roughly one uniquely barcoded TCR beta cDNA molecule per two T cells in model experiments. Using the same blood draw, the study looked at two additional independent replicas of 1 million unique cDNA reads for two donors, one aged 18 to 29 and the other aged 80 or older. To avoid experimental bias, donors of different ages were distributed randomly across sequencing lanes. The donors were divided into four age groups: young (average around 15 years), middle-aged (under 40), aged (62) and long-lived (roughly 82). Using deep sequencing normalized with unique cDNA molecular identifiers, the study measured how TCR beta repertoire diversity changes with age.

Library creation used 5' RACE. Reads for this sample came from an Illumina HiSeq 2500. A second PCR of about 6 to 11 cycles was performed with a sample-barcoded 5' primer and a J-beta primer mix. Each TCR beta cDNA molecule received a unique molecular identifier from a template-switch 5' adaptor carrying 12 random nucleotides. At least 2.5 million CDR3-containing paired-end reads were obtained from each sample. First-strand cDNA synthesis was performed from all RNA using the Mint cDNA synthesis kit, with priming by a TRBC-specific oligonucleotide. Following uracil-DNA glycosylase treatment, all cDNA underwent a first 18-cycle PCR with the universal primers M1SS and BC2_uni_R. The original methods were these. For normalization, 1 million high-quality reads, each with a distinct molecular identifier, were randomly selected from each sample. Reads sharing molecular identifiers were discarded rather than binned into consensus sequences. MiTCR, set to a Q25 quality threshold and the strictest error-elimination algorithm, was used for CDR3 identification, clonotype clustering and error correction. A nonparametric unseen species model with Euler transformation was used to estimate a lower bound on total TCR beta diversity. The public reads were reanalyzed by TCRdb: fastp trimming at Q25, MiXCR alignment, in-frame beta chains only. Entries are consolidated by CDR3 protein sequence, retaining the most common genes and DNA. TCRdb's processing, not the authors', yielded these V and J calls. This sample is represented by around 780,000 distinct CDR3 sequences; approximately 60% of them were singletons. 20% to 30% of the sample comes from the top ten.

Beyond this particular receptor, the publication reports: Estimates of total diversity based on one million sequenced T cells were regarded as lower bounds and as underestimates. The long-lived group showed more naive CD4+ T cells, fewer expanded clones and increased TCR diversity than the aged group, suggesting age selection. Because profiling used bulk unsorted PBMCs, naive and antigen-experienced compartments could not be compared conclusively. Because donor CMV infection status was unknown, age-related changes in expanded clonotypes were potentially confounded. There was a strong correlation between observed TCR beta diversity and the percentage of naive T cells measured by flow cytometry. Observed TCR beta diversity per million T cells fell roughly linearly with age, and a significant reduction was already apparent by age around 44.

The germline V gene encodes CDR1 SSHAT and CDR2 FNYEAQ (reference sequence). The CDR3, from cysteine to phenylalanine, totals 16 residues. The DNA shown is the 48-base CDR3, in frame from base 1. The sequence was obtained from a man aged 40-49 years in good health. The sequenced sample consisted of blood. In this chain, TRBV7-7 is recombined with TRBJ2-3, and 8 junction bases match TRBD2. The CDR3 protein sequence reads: CASSKETGGQGDTQYF. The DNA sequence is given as TGTGCTAGCAGCAAGGAGACGGGGGGGCAAGGAGATACGCAGTATTTT.